The entry below gives a single TCR beta chain sequence along with its context. Its specificity is unknown. The data originate from a study of T cells after posttransplantation cyclophosphamide. This related bone marrow graft donor gave peripheral blood on the day of marrow donation. Points from the study as a whole: Later post-transplant blood repertoires were often dominated by donor CD8+ memory clones. Tissue-infiltrating T cells from skin or gut overlapped little with blood T cells. Recipient CMV seropositivity and CMV reactivation strongly tracked TRB clonality.

The CDR3 has 15 amino acids. Germline V gene data show CDR1 as MNHEY and CDR2 as SVGAGI. Trimming removed 0 bases at V and 6 bases at J, with 11 bases between. The data were produced by immunoSEQ multiplex PCR, yet TCRdb's version contains in-frame clones alone and is incomplete. Altogether around 47,000 clones are present, approximately 94% being singletons, with the ten largest covering about 3.1%. The specimen was PBMCs. This chain joins TRBV6-5 and TRBJ2-2, with a tentative D call TRBD2 (6 bases). The sequence was obtained from a woman aged 25 to 45 in good health and a related stem cell transplant donor. The CDR3 loop is CASSYSPGVAGELFF. The CDR3, as DNA: TGTGCCAGCAGTTACTCACCGGGGGTGGCCGGGGAGCTGTTTTTT.